This T cell receptor beta chain originates from a study of shared clonotypes between healthy human individuals. The germline gives CDR1 MNHEY, CDR2 SMNVEV (reference sequence). The ends were cut back, 3 bases at V and 1 base at J, with 15 bases in the middle. The CDR3 spans 16 residues. Assay: immunoSEQ multiplex PCR; the TCRdb copy retains only in-frame clones and omits some. This sample has about a million clones, with 77% found just once. The J gene is TRBJ2-5, the V gene TRBV27, with D perhaps matching TRBD1 (5 bases). Sequencing was carried out using memory CD4+ T cells from PBMCs. This sample's subset: CD45RA-negative fraction. The clonotype was recovered from a man aged 18 to 30 in good health. Some clones in this sample may be carry-over from other donors' samples. The CDR3 sequence is CASSFRGRASQETQYF. In DNA, the CDR3 is TGTGCCAGCAGTTTTCGAGGCAGGGCCTCCCAAGAGACCCAGTACTTC.